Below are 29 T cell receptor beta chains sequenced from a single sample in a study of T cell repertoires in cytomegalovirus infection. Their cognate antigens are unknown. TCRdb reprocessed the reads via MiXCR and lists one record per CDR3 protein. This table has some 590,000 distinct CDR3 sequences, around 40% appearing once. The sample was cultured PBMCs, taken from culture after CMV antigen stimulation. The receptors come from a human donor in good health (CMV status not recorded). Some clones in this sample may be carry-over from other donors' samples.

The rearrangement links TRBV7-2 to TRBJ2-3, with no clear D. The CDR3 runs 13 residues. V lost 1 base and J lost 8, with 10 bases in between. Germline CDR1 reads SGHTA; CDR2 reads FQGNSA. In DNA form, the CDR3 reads TGTGCCAGCAGCTTAGGGGGAATAGGTACGCAGTATTTT. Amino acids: CASSLGGIGTQYF.

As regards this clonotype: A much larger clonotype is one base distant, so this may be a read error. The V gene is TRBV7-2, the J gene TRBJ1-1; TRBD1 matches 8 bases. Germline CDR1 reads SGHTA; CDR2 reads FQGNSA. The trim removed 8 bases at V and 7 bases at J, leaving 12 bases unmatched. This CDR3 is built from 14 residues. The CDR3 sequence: CASSLSGGPDEAFF. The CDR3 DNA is TGTGCCAGCTCCCTATCAGGGGGCCCTGATGAAGCTTTCTTT.

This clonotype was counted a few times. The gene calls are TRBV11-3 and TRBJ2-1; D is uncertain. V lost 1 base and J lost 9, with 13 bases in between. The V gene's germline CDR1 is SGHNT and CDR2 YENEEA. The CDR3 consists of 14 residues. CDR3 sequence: CASSLGPLGREQFF. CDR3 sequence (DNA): TGTGCCAGCAGCTTAGGCCCCTTAGGGCGTGAGCAGTTCTTC.

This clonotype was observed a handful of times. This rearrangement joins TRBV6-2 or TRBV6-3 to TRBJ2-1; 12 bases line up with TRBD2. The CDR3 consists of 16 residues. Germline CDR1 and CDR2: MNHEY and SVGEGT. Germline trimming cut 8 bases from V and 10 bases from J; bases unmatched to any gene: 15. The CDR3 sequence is CASDFLAGGVRGEQFF. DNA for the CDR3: TGTGCCAGCGATTTCCTAGCGGGAGGGGTCCGGGGCGAGCAGTTCTTC.

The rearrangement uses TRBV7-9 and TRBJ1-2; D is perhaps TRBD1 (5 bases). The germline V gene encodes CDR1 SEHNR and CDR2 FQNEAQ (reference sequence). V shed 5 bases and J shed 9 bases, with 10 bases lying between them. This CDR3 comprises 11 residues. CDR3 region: CASSAGSRYTF. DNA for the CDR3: TGTGCCAGCAGCGCAGGGTCGCGCTACACCTTC.

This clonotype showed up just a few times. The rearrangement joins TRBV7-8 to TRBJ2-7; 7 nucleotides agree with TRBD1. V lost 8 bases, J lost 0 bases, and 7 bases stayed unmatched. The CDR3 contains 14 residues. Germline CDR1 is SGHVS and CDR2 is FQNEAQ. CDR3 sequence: CASREGAPSYEQYF. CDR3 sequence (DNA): TGTGCCAGCCGAGAGGGGGCCCCCTCCTACGAGCAGTACTTC.

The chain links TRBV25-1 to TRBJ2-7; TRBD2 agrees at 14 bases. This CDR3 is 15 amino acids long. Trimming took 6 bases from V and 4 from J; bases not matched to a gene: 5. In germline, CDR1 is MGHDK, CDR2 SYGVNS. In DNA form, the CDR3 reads TGTGCCAGCAGGGAGGGACTAGCGGGAGCGTACGAGCAGTACTTC. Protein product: CASREGLAGAYEQYF.

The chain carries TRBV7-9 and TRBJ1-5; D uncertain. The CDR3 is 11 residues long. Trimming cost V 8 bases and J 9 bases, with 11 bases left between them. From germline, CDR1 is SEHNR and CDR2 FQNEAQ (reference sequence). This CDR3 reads CASGESGPQHF. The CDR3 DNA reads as TGTGCCAGCGGGGAGTCCGGGCCCCAGCATTTT.

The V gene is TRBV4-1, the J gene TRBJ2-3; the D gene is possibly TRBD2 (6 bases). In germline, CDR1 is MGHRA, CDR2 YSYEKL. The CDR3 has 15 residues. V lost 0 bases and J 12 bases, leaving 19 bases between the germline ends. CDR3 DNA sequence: TGCGCCAGCAGCCAAGATTTCGGTGTCGGGGGTTTACAGTATTTT. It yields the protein CASSQDFGVGGLQYF.

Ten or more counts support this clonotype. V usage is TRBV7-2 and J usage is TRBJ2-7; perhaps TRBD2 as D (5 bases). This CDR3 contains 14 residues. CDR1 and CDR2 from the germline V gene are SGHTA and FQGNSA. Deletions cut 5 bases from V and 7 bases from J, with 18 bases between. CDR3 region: CASSQGGFTGEQYF. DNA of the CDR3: TGTGCCAGCAGCCAAGGCGGTTTTACGGGGGAGCAGTACTTC. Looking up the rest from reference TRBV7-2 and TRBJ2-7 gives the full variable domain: GAGVSQSPSNKVTEKGKDVELRCDPISGHTALYWYRQSLGQGLEFLIYFQGNSAPDKSGLPSDRFSAERTGGSVSTLTIQRTQQEDSAVYLCASSQGGFTGEQYFGPGTRLTVT.

CDR3 residues: CASSPRGVSYNEQFF. CDR3 coding DNA: TGTGCCAGCAGTCCCCGCGGAGTTTCCTACAATGAGCAGTTCTTC. The chain has TRBV12-3 or TRBV12-4 and TRBJ2-1; D remains unclear. This CDR3 has 15 residues. V lost 5 bases and J lost 1, with 12 bases in between.

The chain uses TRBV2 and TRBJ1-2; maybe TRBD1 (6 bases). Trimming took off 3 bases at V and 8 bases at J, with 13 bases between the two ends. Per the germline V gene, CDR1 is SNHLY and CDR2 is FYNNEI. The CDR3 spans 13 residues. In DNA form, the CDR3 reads TGTGCCAGCAGTGATTGGGGGGGCGGCGGCTACACCTTC. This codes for CASSDWGGGGYTF.

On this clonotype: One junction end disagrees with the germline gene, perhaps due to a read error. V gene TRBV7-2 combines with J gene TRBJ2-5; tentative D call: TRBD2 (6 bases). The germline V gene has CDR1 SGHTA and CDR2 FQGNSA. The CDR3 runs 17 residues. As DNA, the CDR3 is TGTGCCAGCAGCTGGGATGGCTTCGGGGGAGGCCAAGGGACCCAGTACTTC. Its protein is CASSWDGFGGGQGTQYF.

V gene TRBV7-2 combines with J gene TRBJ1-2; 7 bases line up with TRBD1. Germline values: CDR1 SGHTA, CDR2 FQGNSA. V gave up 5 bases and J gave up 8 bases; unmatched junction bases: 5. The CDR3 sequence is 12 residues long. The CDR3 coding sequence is TGTGCCAGCAGCAGGCAGGGGGAGGGCTACACCTTC. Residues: CASSRQGEGYTF.

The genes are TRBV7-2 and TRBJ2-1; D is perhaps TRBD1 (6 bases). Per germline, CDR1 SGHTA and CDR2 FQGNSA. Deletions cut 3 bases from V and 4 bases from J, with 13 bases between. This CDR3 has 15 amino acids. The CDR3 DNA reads TGTGCCAGCAGCTTGGACAGCGAGGGGTACAATGAGCAGTTCTTC. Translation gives CASSLDSEGYNEQFF.

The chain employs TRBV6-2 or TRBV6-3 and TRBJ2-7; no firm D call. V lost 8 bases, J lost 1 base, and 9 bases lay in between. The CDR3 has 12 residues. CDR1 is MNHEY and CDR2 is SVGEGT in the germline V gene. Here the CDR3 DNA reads TGTGCCAGCCGGACCCTTTCCTACGAGCAGTACTTC. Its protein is CASRTLSYEQYF.

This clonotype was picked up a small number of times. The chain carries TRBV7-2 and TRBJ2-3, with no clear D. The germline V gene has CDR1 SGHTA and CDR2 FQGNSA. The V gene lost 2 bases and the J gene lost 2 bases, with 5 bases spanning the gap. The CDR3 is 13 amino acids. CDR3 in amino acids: CASSLFFTDTQYF. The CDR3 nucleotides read TGTGCCAGCAGCTTATTTTTCACAGATACGCAGTATTTT.

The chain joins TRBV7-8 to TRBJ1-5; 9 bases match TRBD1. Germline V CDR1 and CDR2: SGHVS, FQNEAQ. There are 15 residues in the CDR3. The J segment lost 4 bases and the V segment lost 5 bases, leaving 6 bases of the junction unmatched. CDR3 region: CASSEYRGRNQPQHF. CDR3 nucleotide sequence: TGTGCCAGCAGCGAGTACAGGGGGCGGAATCAGCCCCAGCATTTT.

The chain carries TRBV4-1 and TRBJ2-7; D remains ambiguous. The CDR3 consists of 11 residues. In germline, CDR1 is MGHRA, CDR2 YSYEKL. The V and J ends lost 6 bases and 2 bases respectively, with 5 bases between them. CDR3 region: CASRQPYEQYF. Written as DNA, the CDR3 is TGCGCCAGCAGACAGCCCTACGAGCAGTACTTC.

This CDR3 reads CSARPAVRSTDTQYF. CDR3 DNA sequence: TGCAGTGCTAGACCGGCGGTGCGAAGCACAGATACGCAGTATTTT. J is TRBJ2-3 and V is TRBV20-1; D gene unclear. The CDR3 has 15 amino acids. With 2 bases removed from V and 0 bases from J, the gap between germline ends came to 12 bases. CDR1 DFQATT and CDR2 SNEGSKA come from the germline V gene (reference sequence).

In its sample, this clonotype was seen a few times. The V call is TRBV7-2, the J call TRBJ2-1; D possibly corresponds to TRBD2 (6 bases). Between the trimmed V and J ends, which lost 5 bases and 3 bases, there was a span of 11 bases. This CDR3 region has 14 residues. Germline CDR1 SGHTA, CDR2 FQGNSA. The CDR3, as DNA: TGTGCCAGCAGCACCTCGGACTACTACAATGAGCAGTTCTTC. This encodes CASSTSDYYNEQFF.

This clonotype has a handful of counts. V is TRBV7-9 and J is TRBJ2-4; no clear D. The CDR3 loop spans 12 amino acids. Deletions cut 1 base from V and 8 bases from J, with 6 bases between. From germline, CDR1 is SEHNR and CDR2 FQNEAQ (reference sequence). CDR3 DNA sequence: TGTGCCAGCAGCTTAGTGATTGACATTCAGTACTTC. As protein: CASSLVIDIQYF.

The CDR3 region is CASSPMRETQYF. CDR3 sequence (DNA): TGTGCCAGCAGCCCGATGAGGGAGACCCAGTACTTC. The chain uses TRBV7-2 and TRBJ2-5; the D is unclear. V was shortened by 5 bases and J by 5 bases, with 9 bases between the two germline ends. Germline V gives CDR1 SGHTA, CDR2 FQGNSA. CDR3 length: 12 residues. The whole variable domain, remainder taken from reference TRBV7-2 and TRBJ2-5, is GAGVSQSPSNKVTEKGKDVELRCDPISGHTALYWYRQSLGQGLEFLIYFQGNSAPDKSGLPSDRFSAERTGGSVSTLTIQRTQQEDSAVYLCASSPMRETQYFGPGTRLLVL.

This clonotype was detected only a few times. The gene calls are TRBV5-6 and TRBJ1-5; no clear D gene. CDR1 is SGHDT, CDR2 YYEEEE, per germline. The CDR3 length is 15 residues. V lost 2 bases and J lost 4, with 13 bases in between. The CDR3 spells CASSFQAPGNQPQHF. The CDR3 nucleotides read TGTGCCAGCAGCTTCCAGGCCCCGGGGAATCAGCCCCAGCATTTT.

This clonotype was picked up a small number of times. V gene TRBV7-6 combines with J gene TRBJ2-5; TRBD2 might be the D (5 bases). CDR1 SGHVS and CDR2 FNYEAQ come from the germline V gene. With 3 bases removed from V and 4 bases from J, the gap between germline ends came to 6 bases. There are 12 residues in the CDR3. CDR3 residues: CASSFGLETQYF. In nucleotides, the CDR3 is TGTGCCAGCAGCTTCGGACTAGAGACCCAGTACTTC.

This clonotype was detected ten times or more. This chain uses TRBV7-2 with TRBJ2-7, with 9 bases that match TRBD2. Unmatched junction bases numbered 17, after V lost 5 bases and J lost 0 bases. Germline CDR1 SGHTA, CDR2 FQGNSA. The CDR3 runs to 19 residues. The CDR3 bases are TGTGCCAGCAGCCGAAGCACAAGGCCCCTAGCGGGGAGCTCCTACGAGCAGTACTTC. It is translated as CASSRSTRPLAGSSYEQYF.

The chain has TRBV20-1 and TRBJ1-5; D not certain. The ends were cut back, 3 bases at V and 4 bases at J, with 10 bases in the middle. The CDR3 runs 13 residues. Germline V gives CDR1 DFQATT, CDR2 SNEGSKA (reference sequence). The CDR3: CSASVRENQPQHF. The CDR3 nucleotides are TGCAGTGCTAGTGTTAGGGAAAATCAGCCCCAGCATTTT.

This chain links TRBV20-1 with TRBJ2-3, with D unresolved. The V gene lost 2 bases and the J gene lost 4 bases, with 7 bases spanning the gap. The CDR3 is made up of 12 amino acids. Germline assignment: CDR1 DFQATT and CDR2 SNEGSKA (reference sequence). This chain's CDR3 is CSARRASDTQYF. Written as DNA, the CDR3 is TGCAGTGCTAGAAGGGCTTCAGATACGCAGTATTTT.

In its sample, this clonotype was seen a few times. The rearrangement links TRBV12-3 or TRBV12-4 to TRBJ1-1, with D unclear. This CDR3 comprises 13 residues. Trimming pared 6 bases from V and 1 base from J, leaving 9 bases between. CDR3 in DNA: TGTGCCAGCAGCTTACAACAGAACACTGAAGCTTTCTTT. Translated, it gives CASSLQQNTEAFF.